These 31 T cell receptor beta chains were sequenced from one sample in a study of beta chain features in type 1 diabetes. Study observations and caveats: Among patients with Type 1 diabetes, TCRB CDR3s were moderately but significantly shorter in every one of the four CD4+ subsets.

Reverse transcription of all isolated RNA meant that expressed TCRB transcripts were sequenced. Sequencing used immunoSEQ multiplex PCR; TCRdb keeps in-frame clones, though not all of them. Of about 340,000 clones detected, 13% appear once; the ten largest clones hold about 0.016%. These TCRs are of unknown antigen specificity. Sequencing was carried out using naive CD4+ T cells from blood. These receptors were obtained from a woman aged 18-35 years with type 1 diabetes.

This clone occurred a few times. The J gene is TRBJ1-4, the V gene TRBV5-4, with 10 positions matching TRBD1. This CDR3 has 16 residues. Germline CDR1 SGHNT, CDR2 YYREEE (reference sequence). The ends lost 0 bases at V and 8 bases at J; junction bases unmatched: 7. DNA for the CDR3: TGTGCCAGCAGCTTGGGACAGGGGGCTATGGGGGAAAAACTGTTTTTT. Its protein is CASSLGQGAMGEKLFF.

This clone has more than one count but fewer than ten. The chain uses TRBV16 and TRBJ1-2; D gene uncertain. V lost 0 bases and J lost 3, with 8 bases in between. The CDR3 contains 14 residues. Germline V CDR1 and CDR2: KGHSY, FQNENV. The CDR3 spells CASSQSSGDYGYTF. The CDR3 nucleotides read TGTGCCAGCAGCCAATCGAGCGGGGACTATGGCTACACCTTC.

This sequence joins TRBV28 and TRBJ2-3, with TRBD2 matching over 15 bases. There are 18 residues in the CDR3. CDR1 is MDHEN and CDR2 is SYDVKM in the germline V gene. V shed 8 bases and J 0 bases; nucleotides not matched to a gene: 9. CDR3 sequence (DNA): TGTGCCAGCCCTCCGGGACTAGCGGGAGGCCCTAGCACAGATACGCAGTATTTT. Its protein product is CASPPGLAGGPSTDTQYF.

A few counts support this clone. Other nucleotide sequences in the sample specify the same CDR3. The V gene is TRBV7-2, the J gene TRBJ2-3; D remains ambiguous. V lost 1 base and J lost 0, with 5 bases in between. Per the germline V gene, CDR1 is SGHTA and CDR2 is FQGNSA. The CDR3 sequence is 14 residues long. CDR3 DNA: TGTGCCAGCAGCTTAGGCGCAAGCACAGATACGCAGTATTTT. It encodes CASSLGASTDTQYF. The full variable domain, in which reference TRBV7-2 and TRBJ2-3 provide the parts outside the CDR3, is GAGVSQSPSNKVTEKGKDVELRCDPISGHTALYWYRQSLGQGLEFLIYFQGNSAPDKSGLPSDRFSAERTGGSVSTLTIQRTQQEDSAVYLCASSLGASTDTQYFGPGTRLTVL.

J is TRBJ1-2 and V is TRBV11-2; the match to TRBD1 covers 8 bases. The V gene end was trimmed by 6 bases and the J gene end by 3 bases; junction bases not matched to a gene: 15. This CDR3 has 17 amino acids. Germline V gene data show CDR1 as SGHAT and CDR2 as FQNNGV. CDR3 region: CASRKTRKGQDHYGYTF. Here the CDR3 DNA reads TGTGCCAGCAGAAAAACGCGAAAGGGACAGGACCACTATGGCTACACCTTC.

The chain couples TRBV6-6 to TRBJ2-7, with a tentative D call TRBD1 (5 bases). The V and J ends lost 0 bases and 2 bases respectively, with 11 bases between them. Germline V CDR1 and CDR2: MNHNY, SVGAGI (reference sequence). CDR3 length equals 15 residues. CDR3: CASSYSPGPAYEQYV. CDR3 coding DNA: TGTGCCAGCAGTTACTCGCCAGGGCCGGCCTACGAGCAGTACGTC.

V is TRBV18 and J is TRBJ2-4; 14 bases map to TRBD2. CDR1 and CDR2 from the germline V gene are KGHSH and LQKENI. Trimming took 2 bases from V and 6 from J; bases not matched to a gene: 3. The CDR3 loop spans 16 amino acids. The DNA of the CDR3 is TGTGCCAGCTCACCAGGACTAGCGGGAGGTGGAAACATTCAGTACTTC. Amino acids: CASSPGLAGGGNIQYF.

This clone showed up just a few times. The gene calls are TRBV2 and TRBJ2-1; 16 nucleotides align to TRBD2. The germline CDR1 and CDR2 sequences are SNHLY and FYNNEI. CDR3 size: 18 residues. J lost 2 bases, V lost 7 bases, and 8 bases had no gene match. The CDR3 DNA reads TGTGCCAGCAACCCCGGGACTAGCGGGAGGGCCGCCTACAATGAGCAGTTCTTC. It specifies CASNPGTSGRAAYNEQFF.

This clone has more than one count but fewer than ten. The rearrangement joins TRBV29-1 to TRBJ2-5; no clear D gene. The CDR3 consists of 13 residues. Germline V gene sequence: CDR1 SQVTM, CDR2 ANQGSEA. V dropped 1 base and J dropped 4 bases, with 10 bases sitting between them. Written as DNA, the CDR3 is TGCAGCGTTGAAGGTAGACTGGCAGAGACCCAGTACTTC. It codes for CSVEGRLAETQYF.

The chain links TRBV5-1 to TRBJ2-7; D perhaps matches TRBD2 (5 bases). V was cut by 0 bases and J by 2 bases, with 15 bases left in between. Looked up from germline, CDR1 is SGHRS and CDR2 is YFSETQ. This CDR3 comprises 16 residues. For the CDR3, the DNA is TGCGCCAGCAGCTTGGCCGCCATAGCCGGGACCTACGAGCAGTACTTC. It codes for CASSLAAIAGTYEQYF.

The chain employs TRBV19 and TRBJ2-5; D might be TRBD1 (5 bases). V was pared by 5 bases and J by 2 bases, with 12 bases between. CDR1 and CDR2 from the germline V gene are LNHDA and SQIVND (reference sequence). This CDR3 region has 14 residues. The CDR3 DNA follows: TGTGCCAGTAGTCCCAGGGTACTTCAAGAGACCCAGTACTTC. This codes for CASSPRVLQETQYF.

CDR3 coding DNA: TGCGCCAGCAGCTTGGGACTAGCGGAGATCACAGATACGCAGTATTTT. Its translation: CASSLGLAEITDTQYF. J is TRBJ2-3 and V is TRBV5-1, with 9 bases matching TRBD2. The CDR3 contains 16 residues. V shed 0 bases, J shed 2 bases, and the junction held 4 bases outside the gene matches. From germline, CDR1 is SGHRS and CDR2 YFSETQ.

The rearrangement uses TRBV18 and TRBJ2-3; D gene unclear. This CDR3 comprises 14 residues. V was shortened by 3 bases and J by 0 bases, with 7 bases between the two germline ends. Per germline, CDR1 KGHSH and CDR2 LQKENI. CDR3 sequence (DNA): TGTGCCAGCTCACCTCTCACTAGCACAGATACGCAGTATTTT. Translating it yields CASSPLTSTDTQYF.

This clone has only a few counts. The chain recombines TRBV18 with TRBJ1-1; TRBD1 might be the D (6 bases). Trimming shortened V by 3 bases and J by 6 bases, and 8 bases separated the two germline ends. This CDR3 has 12 residues. Germline V gives CDR1 KGHSH, CDR2 LQKENI. The CDR3 sequence: CASSPNRAEAFF. DNA of the CDR3: TGTGCCAGCTCACCTAACAGGGCTGAAGCTTTCTTT.

The V gene is TRBV19, the J gene TRBJ1-5, with 11 positions matching TRBD1. CDR1 LNHDA and CDR2 SQIVND come from the germline V gene (reference sequence). V lost 7 bases to trimming and J lost 0 bases; unmatched junction nucleotides: 5. This CDR3 comprises 16 residues. The CDR3 loop is CASKGTGGYSNQPQHF. DNA of the CDR3: TGTGCCAGTAAAGGGACAGGGGGGTATAGCAATCAGCCCCAGCATTTT.

This clone was seen a handful of times. This chain uses TRBV5-1 with TRBJ1-1; 7 bases align to TRBD1. In germline, CDR1 is SGHRS, CDR2 YFSETQ. V shed 0 bases, J shed 10 bases, and the junction held 6 bases outside the gene matches. This CDR3 contains 13 residues. DNA for the CDR3: TGCGCCAGCAGCTTGGCCACAGGGGCCCGAGCTTTCTTT. It yields the protein CASSLATGARAFF.

The CDR3 loop reads CASSHLGAYEQYF. The CDR3 region has the DNA TGTGCCAGTAGCCACTTGGGCGCTTACGAGCAGTACTTC. The J gene is TRBJ2-7, the V gene TRBV19; D remains unclear. The CDR3 is 13 amino acids. The germline V and J ends were trimmed by 6 bases and 4 bases, with 13 bases remaining between them. In germline, CDR1 is LNHDA, CDR2 SQIVND (reference sequence).

This clone has just a few counts. The V call is TRBV19, the J call TRBJ2-1, with 8 bases aligning to TRBD2. CDR1 is LNHDA and CDR2 is SQIVND in the germline V gene (reference sequence). The CDR3 totals 15 residues. V was pared by 4 bases and J by 3 bases, with 5 bases of the junction left unmatched. The CDR3, as DNA: TGTGCCAGTAGTAGGGGGACTAGGGACTACAATGAGCAGTTCTTC. Amino acid sequence: CASSRGTRDYNEQFF.

The chain carries TRBV7-2 and TRBJ1-2, with no clear D. The germline V gene has CDR1 SGHTA and CDR2 FQGNSA. This CDR3 comprises 13 residues. The V end lost 5 bases, the J end lost 3 bases, and 10 bases lay between the germline ends. CDR3 protein: CASSLPDHYGYTF. The CDR3 coding sequence is TGTGCCAGCAGCCTTCCAGATCACTATGGCTACACCTTC.

The genes are TRBV28 and TRBJ2-1; D gene ambiguous. Germline CDR1 and CDR2: MDHEN and SYDVKM. With 7 bases removed from V and 7 bases from J, the gap between germline ends came to 14 bases. This CDR3 contains 13 residues. As DNA, the CDR3 is TGTGCCAGCACCCTTCGTCCCGGGAATGAGCAGTTCTTC. This encodes CASTLRPGNEQFF. The full variable domain, completed using reference TRBV28 and TRBJ2-1, is DVKVTQSSRYLVKRTGEKVFLECVQDMDHENMFWYRQDPGLGLRLIYFSYDVKMKEKGDIPEGYSVSREKKERFSLILESASTNQTSMYLCASTLRPGNEQFFGPGTRLTVL.

This clone was recorded at least ten times. V usage is TRBV18 and J usage is TRBJ2-7, with D perhaps matching TRBD1 (5 bases). The CDR3 runs to 12 residues. V dropped 6 bases and J dropped 7 bases, with 13 bases sitting between them. CDR1 and CDR2 (germline): KGHSH, LQKENI. The CDR3 loop is CASSPGPGEQYV. The CDR3 DNA reads TGTGCCAGCTCCCCAGGGCCAGGGGAGCAGTACGTC.

The chain is built from TRBV27 and TRBJ1-2, with a possible D match to TRBD1 (6 bases). V was cut by 5 bases and J by 6 bases, with 16 bases left in between. CDR1 is MNHEY and CDR2 is SMNVEV in the germline V gene (reference sequence). The CDR3 has 14 residues. The CDR3 is CASSREGTPHGYTF. The CDR3 bases are TGTGCCAGCAGTAGAGAAGGGACACCCCATGGCTACACCTTC.

V and J are TRBV5-1 and TRBJ2-1, with 9 bases aligning to TRBD2. The CDR3 covers 15 residues. The germline V gene has CDR1 SGHRS and CDR2 YFSETQ. V dropped 4 bases and J dropped 4; count of bases not matched to a gene: 6. This CDR3 reads CASSLQREAYNEQFF. DNA for the CDR3: TGCGCCAGCAGCCTTCAGCGGGAGGCTTACAATGAGCAGTTCTTC. The full variable domain, with the rest looked up from reference TRBV5-1 and TRBJ2-1, is KAGVTQTPRYLIKTRGQQVTLSCSPISGHRSVSWYQQTPGQGLQFLFEYFSETQRNKGNFPGRFSGRQFSNSRSEMNVSTLELGDSALYLCASSLQREAYNEQFFGPGTRLTVL.

This clone was counted between two and nine times. This rearrangement joins TRBV15 to TRBJ2-1; perhaps TRBD2 as D (5 bases). This CDR3 is built from 16 residues. Trimming stripped 0 bases from V and 10 bases from J, with 19 bases between. The germline CDR1 and CDR2 sequences are LNHNV and YYDKDF (reference sequence). CDR3 residues: CATSRDRALVPREQFF. CDR3 nucleotides: TGTGCCACCAGCAGAGATAGGGCACTAGTCCCGAGGGAGCAGTTCTTC.

This clone appeared a few times. The chain links TRBV11-3 to TRBJ2-1; D possibly corresponds to TRBD2 (5 bases). The V end lost 5 bases, the J end lost 0 bases, and 17 bases lay between the germline ends. The CDR3 is 17 residues long. Germline CDR1 reads SGHNT; CDR2 reads YENEEA. The CDR3, as DNA: TGTGCCAGCAGCCGGAGGAGCGGAGAGTCCTCCTACAATGAGCAGTTCTTC. It codes for CASSRRSGESSYNEQFF. The whole variable domain, filled in from reference TRBV11-3 and TRBJ2-1, reads EAGVVQSPRYKIIEKKQPVAFWCNPISGHNTLYWYLQNLGQGPELLIRYENEEAVDDSQLPKDRFSAERLKGVDSTLKIQPAELGDSAVYLCASSRRSGESSYNEQFFGPGTRLTVL.

The CDR3 sequence: CASSKPEKPITLGGDTQYF. The CDR3 bases are TGTGCCAGCAGCAAACCAGAGAAACCTATTACTCTGGGGGGAGATACGCAGTATTTT. This chain joins TRBV21-1 and TRBJ2-3; the table's D call, TRBD2, was not checked against the DNA. TRBV21-1 is a pseudogene. The CDR3 is 19 amino acids.

This clone was detected a few times. This chain's CDR3 is CASSPVAGGGYEQYF. The CDR3 DNA reads as TGTGCCAGCAGCCCAGTGGCGGGAGGGGGGTACGAGCAGTACTTC. V and J are TRBV7-2 and TRBJ2-7; TRBD2 matches 9 bases. Germline-derived CDR1 and CDR2 are SGHTA and FQGNSA. The CDR3 runs to 15 residues. V shed 5 bases, J shed 4 bases, and the junction held 9 bases outside the gene matches.

This clone came up a few times. The rearrangement joins TRBV29-1 to TRBJ1-1; possible D gene TRBD1, 5 bases. Germline V gene lookup returns CDR1 SQVTM and CDR2 ANQGSEA. The germline V and J ends were trimmed by 3 bases and 0 bases, with 11 bases remaining between them. The CDR3 extends over 14 amino acids. CDR3 in amino acids: CSVEKGTLNTEAFF. CDR3 bases: TGCAGCGTTGAGAAAGGGACTCTGAACACTGAAGCTTTCTTT.

The V call is TRBV30, the J call TRBJ2-7, with 7 nucleotides matching TRBD1. The CDR3 spans 14 residues. The junction had 8 bases not matched to a gene; V was cut back by 3 bases and J by 3 bases. Germline V CDR1 and CDR2: GTSNPN, SVGIG (reference sequence). CDR3 region: CAWRLNRGFYEQYF. The CDR3 region has the DNA TGTGCCTGGAGGCTAAACAGGGGTTTCTACGAGCAGTACTTC.

In this sample, this clone turned up a few times. The V and J genes are TRBV30 and TRBJ1-2; 8 bases are shared with TRBD1. The CDR3 extends over 13 amino acids. The germline V gene has CDR1 GTSNPN and CDR2 SVGIG (reference sequence). J lost 7 bases, V lost 2 bases, and 6 bases had no gene match. CDR3: CAWSTTTGVGYTF. DNA of the CDR3: TGTGCCTGGAGTACAACGACAGGGGTTGGCTACACCTTC.

The V call is TRBV29-1, the J call TRBJ1-2; D possibly corresponds to TRBD1 (6 bases). CDR1 SQVTM and CDR2 ANQGSEA come from the germline V gene. The CDR3 is 12 residues long. Trimming removed 7 bases from V and 4 bases from J, with 13 bases in between. The CDR3 here is CSALTGLYGYTF. The CDR3 DNA reads as TGCAGCGCCCTGACAGGCCTCTATGGCTACACCTTC.